Shown below are 14 T cell receptor beta chains from a single sample sequenced in a study of T cell repertoires in cytomegalovirus infection. TCRdb reanalysed the reads using MiXCR and keeps one entry per CDR3 protein. The sample holds approximately 500,000 distinct CDR3 sequences, about 11% seen once. Sequencing used PBMCs. The receptors shown here come from a human donor in good health (CMV status not recorded). Some clones in this sample may be carry-over from other donors' samples.

This clonotype was counted many times. The chain links TRBV11-2 to TRBJ2-3, with D possibly TRBD2 on 7 matching bases. Germline CDR1 is SGHAT and CDR2 is FQNNGV. Trimming removed 6 bases at V and 8 bases at J, with 15 bases between. This CDR3 has 13 residues. CDR3 protein: CASRRRGGSTQYF. CDR3 nucleotides: TGTGCCAGCAGAAGAAGGGGGGGGAGTACGCAGTATTTT. Combining the CDR3 with reference TRBV11-2 and TRBJ2-3 gives the whole variable domain EAGVAQSPRYKIIEKRQSVAFWCNPISGHATLYWYQQILGQGPKLLIQFQNNGVVDDSQLPKDRFSAERLKGVDSTLKIQPAKLEDSAVYLCASRRRGGSTQYFGPGTRLTVL.

This chain connects TRBV12-3 or TRBV12-4 to TRBJ2-7; possibly TRBD2 for D (5 bases). The V and J ends lost 5 bases and 3 bases respectively, with 14 bases between them. The CDR3 consists of 14 residues. The CDR3 spells CASSPPRGLYEQYF. The CDR3 region has the DNA TGTGCCAGCAGTCCGCCGCGCGGACTCTACGAGCAGTACTTC.

This clonotype was counted between two and nine times. The chain employs TRBV3-1 and TRBJ1-2, with 9 bases identical to TRBD1. CDR1 and CDR2 (germline): LGHDT, YNNKEL (reference sequence). This CDR3 has 15 residues. The J segment lost 4 bases and the V segment lost 4 bases, leaving 7 bases of the junction unmatched. In DNA form, the CDR3 reads TGTGCCAGCAGCCCTCGGGACAGGGAACCCTATGGCTACACCTTC. Translating gives CASSPRDREPYGYTF.

This clonotype was counted ten times or more. The V and J genes are TRBV11-3 and TRBJ2-1; TRBD2 matches 7 bases. Germline values: CDR1 SGHNT, CDR2 YENEEA. The CDR3 length is 13 residues. The V and J ends lost 4 bases and 10 bases, in that order; junction bases with no gene match: 7. CDR3: CASSSLAEHEQFF. CDR3 DNA sequence: TGTGCCAGCAGCTCCCTAGCGGAGCACGAGCAGTTCTTC.

This chain connects TRBV28 to TRBJ2-1; TRBD1 aligns across 9 bases. The germline gives CDR1 MDHEN, CDR2 SYDVKM. The CDR3 length is 17 residues. After removal of 3 bases from V and 7 bases from J, the junction contained 13 bases not matched to a gene. The CDR3 here is CASSFLTGGILRNEQFF. DNA for the CDR3: TGTGCCAGCAGTTTCTTGACAGGGGGAATTTTGAGGAATGAGCAGTTCTTC.

This clonotype was counted at least ten times. The chain employs TRBV7-2 and TRBJ2-2; no reliable D call. This CDR3 contains 18 residues. Germline loops: CDR1 SGHTA, CDR2 FQGNSA. Trimming removed 2 bases from V and 0 bases from J, with 16 bases in between. CDR3 sequence reads: CASSLMGLGSANTGELFF. The CDR3 DNA reads as TGTGCCAGCAGCTTAATGGGTCTTGGCTCGGCGAACACCGGGGAGCTGTTTTTT.

This clonotype came up a few times. This rearrangement joins TRBV28 to TRBJ2-7; a weak D match, TRBD2 (5 bases). The V end was cut by 6 bases, the J end by 3 bases, with 27 bases between. Germline CDR1 and CDR2: MDHEN and SYDVKM. This CDR3 is 18 amino acids long. Here the CDR3 DNA reads TGTGCCAGCAGGGGGAGTGGCACCGGCCCCACCGCCTACTACGAGCAGTACTTC. Its protein is CASRGSGTGPTAYYEQYF.

There are a few counts of this clonotype. This chain links TRBV20-1 with TRBJ1-6, with D possibly matching TRBD1 (6 bases). Per germline, CDR1 DFQATT and CDR2 SNEGSKA (reference sequence). CDR3 length: 18 residues. The V end lost 0 bases, the J end lost 5 bases, and 20 bases lay between the germline ends. The chain's CDR3 is CSARDWRGGRVDNSPLHF. For the CDR3, the DNA is TGCAGTGCTAGAGATTGGCGAGGGGGAAGGGTTGATAATTCACCCCTCCACTTT.

The rearrangement links TRBV9 to TRBJ2-1; 12 nucleotides align to TRBD2. The junction had 6 bases not matched to a gene; V was cut back by 0 bases and J by 5 bases. Germline values: CDR1 SGDLS, CDR2 YYNGEE. This CDR3 is built from 17 residues. The CDR3 DNA reads as TGTGCCAGCAGCGTAGGCCTAGCGGGGGGGCCGGACAATGAGCAGTTCTTC. Protein: CASSVGLAGGPDNEQFF.

This clonotype has at least ten counts. The genes are TRBV12-3 or TRBV12-4 and TRBJ2-7; 7 bases match TRBD2. J gave up 0 bases and V 1 base, and 3 bases lay outside the gene matches. CDR3 size: 15 residues. CDR3 region: CASSLDSGTSYEQYF. The CDR3 region has the DNA TGTGCCAGCAGTTTAGACAGCGGGACCTCCTACGAGCAGTACTTC.

This sequence joins TRBV27 and TRBJ2-3; TRBD2 matches at 8 bases. The CDR3 sequence is 15 residues long. The germline V gene encodes CDR1 MNHEY and CDR2 SMNVEV (reference sequence). J gave up 2 bases and V 4 bases, and 5 bases lay outside the gene matches. The CDR3 DNA sequence: TGTGCCAGCAGTTACGGGAGGGCCCCCACAGATACGCAGTATTTT. It specifies CASSYGRAPTDTQYF.

This clonotype appeared many times. This chain joins TRBV30 and TRBJ2-3; D is possibly TRBD2 (6 bases). In germline, CDR1 is GTSNPN, CDR2 SVGIG (reference sequence). Trimming cost V 0 bases and J 2 bases, with 9 bases left between them. CDR3 length equals 14 residues. The CDR3 coding sequence is TGTGCCTGGAGTGTAACGGGACTCACAGATACGCAGTATTTT. Residues: CAWSVTGLTDTQYF.

This clonotype was seen many times. The chain recombines TRBV11-1 with TRBJ2-5; TRBD2 matches at 8 bases. V was pared by 1 base and J by 4 bases, with 2 bases of the junction left unmatched. The CDR3 loop spans 14 amino acids. Germline CDR1 reads SGHAT; CDR2 reads FQDESV (reference sequence). This CDR3 reads CASSLVLAGETQYF. The CDR3 bases are TGTGCCAGCAGCTTAGTGCTAGCGGGAGAGACCCAGTACTTC.

This clonotype was recorded many times. The chain couples TRBV12-3 or TRBV12-4 to TRBJ2-5; D not resolved. This CDR3 is built from 12 residues. Trimming removed 2 bases from V and 4 bases from J, with 5 bases in between. The CDR3 nucleotides read TGTGCCAGCAGTTTATCCCCAGAGACCCAGTACTTC. Its translation: CASSLSPETQYF.